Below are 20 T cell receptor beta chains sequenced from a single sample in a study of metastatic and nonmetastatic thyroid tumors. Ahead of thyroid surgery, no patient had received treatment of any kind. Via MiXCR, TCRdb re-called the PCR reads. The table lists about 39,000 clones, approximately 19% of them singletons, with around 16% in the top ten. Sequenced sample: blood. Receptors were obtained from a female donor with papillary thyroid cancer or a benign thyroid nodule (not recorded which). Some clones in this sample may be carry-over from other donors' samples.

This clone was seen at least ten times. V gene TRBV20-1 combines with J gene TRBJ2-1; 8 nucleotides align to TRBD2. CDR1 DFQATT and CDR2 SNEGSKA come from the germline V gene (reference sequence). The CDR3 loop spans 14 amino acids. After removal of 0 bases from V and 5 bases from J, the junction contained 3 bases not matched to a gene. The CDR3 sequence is CSARDGAGDNEQFF. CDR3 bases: TGCAGTGCTAGAGATGGAGCGGGAGACAATGAGCAGTTCTTC.

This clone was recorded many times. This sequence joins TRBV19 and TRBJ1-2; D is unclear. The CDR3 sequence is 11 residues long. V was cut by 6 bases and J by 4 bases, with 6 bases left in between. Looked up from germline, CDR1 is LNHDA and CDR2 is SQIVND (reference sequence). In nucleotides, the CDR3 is TGTGCCAGTAGGGAGGGCTATGGCTACACCTTC. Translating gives CASREGYGYTF.

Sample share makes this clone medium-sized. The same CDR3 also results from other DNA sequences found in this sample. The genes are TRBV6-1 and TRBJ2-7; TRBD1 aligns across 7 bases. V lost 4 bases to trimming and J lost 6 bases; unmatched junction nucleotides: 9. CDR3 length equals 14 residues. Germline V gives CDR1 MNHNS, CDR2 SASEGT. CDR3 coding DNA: TGTGCCAGCAGTGCTCCGGGACAGCTTAGCGAGCAGTACTTC. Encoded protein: CASSAPGQLSEQYF.

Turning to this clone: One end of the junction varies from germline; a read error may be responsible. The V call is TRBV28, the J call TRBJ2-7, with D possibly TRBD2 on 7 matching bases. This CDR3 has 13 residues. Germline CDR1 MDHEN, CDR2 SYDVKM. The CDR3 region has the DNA TGTTCCAGCAGTTTGGGGGGGCTACTGGAGCAGTACTTC. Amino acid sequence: CSSSLGGLLEQYF.

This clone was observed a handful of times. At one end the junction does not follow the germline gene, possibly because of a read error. CDR3 in DNA: TGTGCCAGCAGTACCGTGGGATCTGGGGCAAACGTCCTGACTTTC. Residues: CASSTVGSGANVLTF. V usage is TRBV6-2 or TRBV6-3 and J usage is TRBJ2-6; D possibly corresponds to TRBD1 (5 bases). CDR1 is MNHEY, CDR2 SVGEGT, per germline. There are 15 residues in the CDR3.

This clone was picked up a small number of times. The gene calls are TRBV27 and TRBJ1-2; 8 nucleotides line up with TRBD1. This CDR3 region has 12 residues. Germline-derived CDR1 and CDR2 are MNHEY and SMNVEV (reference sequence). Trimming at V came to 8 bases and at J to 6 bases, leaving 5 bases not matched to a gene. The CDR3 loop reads CASWRQGHGYTF. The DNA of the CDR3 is TGTGCCAGCTGGCGACAGGGGCATGGCTACACCTTC.

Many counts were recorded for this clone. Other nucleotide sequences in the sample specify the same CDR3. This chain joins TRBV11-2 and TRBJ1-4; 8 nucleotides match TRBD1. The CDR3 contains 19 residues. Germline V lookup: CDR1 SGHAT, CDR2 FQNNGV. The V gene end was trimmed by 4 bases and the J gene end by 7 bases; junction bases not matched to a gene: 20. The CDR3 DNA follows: TGTGCCAGCAGCTCCGGATATCGGGACAGGCGGCCCCGGTGTGAAAAACTGTTTTTT. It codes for CASSSGYRDRRPRCEKLFF.

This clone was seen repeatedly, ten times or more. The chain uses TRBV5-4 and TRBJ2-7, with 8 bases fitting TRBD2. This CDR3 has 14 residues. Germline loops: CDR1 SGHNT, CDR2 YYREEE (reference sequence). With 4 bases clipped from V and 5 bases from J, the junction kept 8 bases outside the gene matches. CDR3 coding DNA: TGTGCCAGCAGCACCACCGGGACTAGAGACGAGCAGTACTTC. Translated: CASSTTGTRDEQYF.

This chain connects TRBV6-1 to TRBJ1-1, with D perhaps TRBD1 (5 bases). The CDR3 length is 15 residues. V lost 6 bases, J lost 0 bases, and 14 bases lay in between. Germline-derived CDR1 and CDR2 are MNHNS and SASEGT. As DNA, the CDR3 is TGTGCCAGCAGGGGGGGGACGGTGGTGAACACTGAAGCTTTCTTT. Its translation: CASRGGTVVNTEAFF.

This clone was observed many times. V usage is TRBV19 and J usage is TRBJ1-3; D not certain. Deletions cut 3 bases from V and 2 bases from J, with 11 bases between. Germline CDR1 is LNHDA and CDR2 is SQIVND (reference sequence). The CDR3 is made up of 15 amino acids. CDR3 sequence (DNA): TGTGCCAGTAGTATGGACGGATCCACTGGAAACACCATATATTTT. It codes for CASSMDGSTGNTIYF. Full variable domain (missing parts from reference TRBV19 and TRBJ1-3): DGGITQSPKYLFRKEGQNVTLSCEQNLNHDAMYWYRQDPGQGLRLIYYSQIVNDFQKGDIAEGYSVSREKKESFPLTVTSAQKNPTAFYLCASSMDGSTGNTIYFGEGSWLTVV.

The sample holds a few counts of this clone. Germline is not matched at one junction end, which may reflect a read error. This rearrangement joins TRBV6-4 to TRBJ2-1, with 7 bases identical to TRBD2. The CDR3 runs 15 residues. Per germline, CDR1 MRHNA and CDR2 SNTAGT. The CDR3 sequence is CARSESGGSTNEQFF. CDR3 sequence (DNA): TGTGCCAGAAGTGAATCGGGCGGGAGTACAAATGAGCAGTTCTTC.

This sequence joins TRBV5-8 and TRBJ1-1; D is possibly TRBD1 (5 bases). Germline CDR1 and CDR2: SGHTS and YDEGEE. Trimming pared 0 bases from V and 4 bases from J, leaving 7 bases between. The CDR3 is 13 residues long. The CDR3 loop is CASSLAGCTEAFF. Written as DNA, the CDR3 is TGTGCCAGCAGCTTGGCAGGGTGCACTGAAGCTTTCTTT.

CDR3 protein: CASSFGREQFF. CDR3 nucleotide sequence: TGTGCCAGCAGCTTCGGACGTGAGCAGTTCTTC. V gene TRBV11-3 combines with J gene TRBJ2-1; no firm D call. The V end lost 3 bases, the J end lost 9 bases, and 6 bases lay between the germline ends. This CDR3 has 11 residues. Germline CDR1 and CDR2: SGHNT and YENEEA. The whole variable domain, filled in from reference TRBV11-3 and TRBJ2-1, reads EAGVVQSPRYKIIEKKQPVAFWCNPISGHNTLYWYLQNLGQGPELLIRYENEEAVDDSQLPKDRFSAERLKGVDSTLKIQPAELGDSAVYLCASSFGREQFFGPGTRLTVL.

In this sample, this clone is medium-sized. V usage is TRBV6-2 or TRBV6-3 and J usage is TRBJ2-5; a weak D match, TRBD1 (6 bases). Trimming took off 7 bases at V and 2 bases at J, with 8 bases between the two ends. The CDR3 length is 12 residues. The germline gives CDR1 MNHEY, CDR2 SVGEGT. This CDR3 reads CASMDRQETQYF. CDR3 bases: TGTGCCAGCATGGACAGACAAGAGACCCAGTACTTC.

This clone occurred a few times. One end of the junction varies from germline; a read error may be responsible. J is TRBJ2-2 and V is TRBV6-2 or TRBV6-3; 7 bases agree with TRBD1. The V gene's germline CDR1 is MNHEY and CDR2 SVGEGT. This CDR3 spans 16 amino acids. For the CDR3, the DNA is TGTGCCAGCACCCCCGGGACAGATAGTTTCACCTGGGATCTGTTTTTT. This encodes CASTPGTDSFTWDLFF.

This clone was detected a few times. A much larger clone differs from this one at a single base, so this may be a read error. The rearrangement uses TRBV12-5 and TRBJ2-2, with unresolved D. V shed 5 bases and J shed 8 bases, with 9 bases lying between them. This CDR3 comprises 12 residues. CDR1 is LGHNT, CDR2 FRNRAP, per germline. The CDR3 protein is CASGHRVGELFF. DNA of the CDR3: TGTGCTAGTGGTCATCGGGTTGGGGAGCTGTTTTTT. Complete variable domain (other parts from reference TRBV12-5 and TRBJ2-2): DARVTQTPRHKVTEMGQEVTMRCQPILGHNTVFWYRQTMMQGLELLAYFRNRAPLDDSGMPKDRFSAEMPDATLATLKIQPSEPRDSAVYFCASGHRVGELFFGEGSRLTVL.

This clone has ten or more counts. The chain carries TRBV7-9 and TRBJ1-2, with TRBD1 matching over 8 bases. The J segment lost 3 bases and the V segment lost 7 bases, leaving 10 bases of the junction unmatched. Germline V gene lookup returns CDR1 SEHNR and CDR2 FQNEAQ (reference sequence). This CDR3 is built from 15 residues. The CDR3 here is CASTRGQGVDYGYTF. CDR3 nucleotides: TGTGCCAGCACTAGAGGACAGGGAGTTGACTATGGCTACACCTTC.

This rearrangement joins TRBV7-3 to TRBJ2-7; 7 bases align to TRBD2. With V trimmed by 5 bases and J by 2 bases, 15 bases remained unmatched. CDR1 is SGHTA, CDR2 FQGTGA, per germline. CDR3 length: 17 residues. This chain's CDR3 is CASSSECGGRFTYEQYF. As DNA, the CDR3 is TGTGCCAGCAGCAGTGAGTGTGGCGGGAGATTCACCTACGAGCAGTACTTC.

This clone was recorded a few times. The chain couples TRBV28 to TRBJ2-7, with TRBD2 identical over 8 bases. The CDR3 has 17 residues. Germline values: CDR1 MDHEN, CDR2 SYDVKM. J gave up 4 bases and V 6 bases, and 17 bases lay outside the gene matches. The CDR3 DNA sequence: TGTGCCAGCAGCTCCGGGGGGGTACCCTTTGGGGCTTACGAGCAGTACTTC. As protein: CASSSGGVPFGAYEQYF.

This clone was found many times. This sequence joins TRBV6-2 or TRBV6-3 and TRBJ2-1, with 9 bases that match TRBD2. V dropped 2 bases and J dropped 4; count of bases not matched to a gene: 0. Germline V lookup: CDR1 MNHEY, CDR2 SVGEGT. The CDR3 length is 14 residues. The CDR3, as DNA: TGTGCCAGCAGTTACAGCGGGGGGTACAATGAGCAGTTCTTC. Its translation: CASSYSGGYNEQFF.